This entry concerns a single TCR beta chain. What it recognizes is unknown. TCRdb reprocessed the reads via MiXCR and lists one record per CDR3 protein. The repertoire holds fewer than 1,000,000 distinct CDR3 sequences, with around a third as singletons. From germline, CDR1 is LNHDA and CDR2 SQIVND (reference sequence). The CDR3 spans 16 residues. The germline V and J ends were trimmed by 1 base and 7 bases, with 14 bases remaining between them. The data stem from a study of T cell repertoires in cytomegalovirus infection. Across the whole study: Indications of both CMV infection and matching HLA type were provided by public TCR beta signatures. General study findings and limits: What dominated the ex vivo response were HLA-C-restricted CMV-specific TCR beta clonotypes.

The chain links TRBV19 to TRBJ1-6; perhaps TRBD1 as D (5 bases). The origin of this receptor is a human donor in good health (CMV status not recorded). Some clones in this sample may be carry-over from other donors' samples. The source material was cultured CD8+ T cells from PBMCs, sampled from culture after CMV antigen stimulation. This CDR3 reads CASSIVGQDVNSPLHF. The CDR3 bases are TGTGCCAGTAGTATAGTTGGACAAGACGTGAATTCACCCCTCCACTTT.